This note documents a single T cell receptor beta chain sequence. Its antigen remains unknown. Tumor samples were obtained before definitive surgery or chemotherapy. The CDR3 has 15 amino acids. Per the germline V gene, CDR1 is MNHEY and CDR2 is SVGAGI. V dropped 5 bases and J dropped 3; count of bases not matched to a gene: 9. The sample originates from a study of high-grade serous ovarian cancer treatment subgroups. Overall study context: Mean per sample: around 14,000 reads, just under 7,500 unique TCR beta rearrangements.

Using immunoSEQ multiplex PCR, the repertoire was profiled, and TCRdb retains in-frame clones only, with some absent. The data show 7,500 to 10,000 clones, more than 75% seen once. Overall study findings and caveats: The analyses considered CDR3 and ignored CDR1 and CDR2. Higher neoantigen levels went with greater TCR clonal relatedness. Repertoire similarity ranged roughly 0.1 to 0.85 between tumors of one patient.

Material: tumor tissue. This TCR was recovered from a human donor with high-grade serous ovarian cancer. This chain uses TRBV6-5 with TRBJ1-2; TRBD1 aligns across 7 bases. The CDR3 reads CASSPQRQGYYGYTF. CDR3 nucleotides: TGTGCCAGCAGTCCCCAAAGACAGGGATACTATGGCTACACCTTC.